What follows are 26 T cell receptor beta chains derived from one specimen sequenced in a study of post-analysis software for immune sequencing data. General observations from the study: Patients showed TRBV5-6, TRBV5-1 and TRBV20-1 among roughly 5 TRBV segments more frequent than in controls.

Their antigen targets remain unknown. Unique molecular identifiers were present in the TCR beta cDNA libraries. TCRdb called the PCR reads again in MiXCR, with one record for every CDR3 protein. The data show a few hundred thousand distinct CDR3 sequences, around 36% seen once. Sequencing was performed on blood. The receptors shown here come from a girl under 18 with multiple sclerosis.

Turning to this clonotype: A single base separates this from a much larger clone, so it may be a read error. The V call is TRBV5-1, the J call TRBJ2-3; TRBD2 is a possible D gene (5 bases). In germline, CDR1 is SGHRS, CDR2 YFSETQ. Between the trimmed V and J ends, which lost 4 bases and 7 bases, there was a span of 10 bases. The CDR3 has 12 amino acids. CDR3 nucleotide sequence: TGCGCCAGCAGCCCTACCGGGAATACGCAGTATTTT. Protein: CASSPTGNTQYF.

The chain carries TRBV7-9 and TRBJ2-5; D could derive from TRBD1 or TRBD2 (5 bases each). CDR1 SEHNR and CDR2 FQNEAQ come from the germline V gene (reference sequence). V was clipped by 3 bases and J by 11 bases, with 10 bases between them. The CDR3 has 11 amino acids. DNA for the CDR3: TGTGCCAGCAGCTTTCTAGGGGAGCAGTACTTC. It translates to CASSFLGEQYF.

The chain has TRBV6-5 and TRBJ1-5; perhaps TRBD1 as D (5 bases). The CDR3 is made up of 14 amino acids. V was trimmed by 2 bases and J by 4 bases, leaving 9 bases between them. Per germline, CDR1 MNHEY and CDR2 SVGAGI. The CDR3 DNA reads as TGTGCCAGCAGTTACGAATGGGGGAATCAGCCCCAGCATTTT. Residues: CASSYEWGNQPQHF.

The V call is TRBV15, the J call TRBJ2-5; D gene unclear. V shed 0 bases and J shed 6 bases, with 17 bases lying between them. The V gene's germline CDR1 is LNHNV and CDR2 YYDKDF (reference sequence). This CDR3 has 16 amino acids. The CDR3 region is CATSRDEGSLIQTQYF. The CDR3 nucleotides are TGTGCCACCAGCAGAGATGAAGGCTCGCTAATACAGACCCAGTACTTC. Using reference TRBV15 and TRBJ2-5 for the parts outside the CDR3, the full variable domain is DAMVIQNPRYQVTQFGKPVTLSCSQTLNHNVMYWYQQKSSQAPKLLFHYYDKDFNNEADTPDNFQSRRPNTSFCFLDIRSPGLGDTAMYLCATSRDEGSLIQTQYFGPGTRLLVL.

V and J are TRBV12-3 or TRBV12-4 and TRBJ2-7; D gene ambiguous. This CDR3 contains 12 residues. V lost 7 bases and J lost 3, with 10 bases in between. CDR3 coding DNA: TGTGCCAGCAAAAACCAGAACTACGAGCAGTACTTC. It specifies CASKNQNYEQYF.

This clonotype was detected a few times. This rearrangement joins TRBV7-3 to TRBJ1-1; 8 nucleotides line up with TRBD1. This CDR3 is 16 amino acids long. Per the germline V gene, CDR1 is SGHTA and CDR2 is FQGTGA. V trimming: 1 base; J trimming: 5 bases; junction bases outside the gene matches: 9. The CDR3 DNA reads TGTGCCAGCAGCTTAAGGGCAGGGGGCGTGATGACTGAAGCTTTCTTT. Its translation: CASSLRAGGVMTEAFF.

This clonotype turned up a few times. The chain joins TRBV6-6 to TRBJ1-6, with no clear D. The germline V gene encodes CDR1 MNHNY and CDR2 SVGAGI (reference sequence). V was clipped by 6 bases and J by 8 bases, with 14 bases between them. The CDR3 covers 14 residues. Here the CDR3 DNA reads TGTGCCAGCAGCGTTCGAGGAGGTGATTCACCCCTCCACTTT. Its protein is CASSVRGGDSPLHF.

The genes are TRBV20-1 and TRBJ2-1; D uncertain. The J call may be faulty, since TRBJ2-7 better matches the DNA end. The length of the CDR3 is 13 residues. Germline V gene sequence: CDR1 DFQATT, CDR2 SNEGSKA (reference sequence). The DNA for the CDR3 is TGCAGTGCAGGCGAACGGGTCTCTTACGAGCAGTACTTC. Protein: CSAGERVSYEQYF.

The rearrangement links TRBV11-2 to TRBJ2-1; D perhaps matches TRBD2 (7 bases). Germline values: CDR1 SGHAT, CDR2 FQNNGV. CDR3 length equals 22 residues. The V end lost 5 bases, the J end lost 4 bases, and 36 bases lay between the germline ends. This CDR3 is CASSDVRRFGGPRLRGYNEQFF. The DNA for the CDR3 is TGTGCCAGCAGCGATGTGCGACGATTCGGGGGGCCACGTCTTAGGGGTTACAATGAGCAGTTCTTC. Full variable domain (outside the CDR3, taken from reference TRBV11-2 and TRBJ2-1): EAGVAQSPRYKIIEKRQSVAFWCNPISGHATLYWYQQILGQGPKLLIQFQNNGVVDDSQLPKDRFSAERLKGVDSTLKIQPAKLEDSAVYLCASSDVRRFGGPRLRGYNEQFFGPGTRLTVL.

This chain uses TRBV28 with TRBJ2-5; D is unresolved. Trimming removed 10 bases from V and 9 bases from J, with 18 bases in between. Germline lookup yields CDR1 MDHEN and CDR2 SYDVKM. There are 12 residues in the CDR3. This CDR3 is CAIHGRSRAQYF. DNA for the CDR3: TGTGCCATCCACGGGCGCTCAAGGGCCCAGTACTTC.

This clonotype was counted a few times. The chain employs TRBV20-1 and TRBJ2-3; tentatively, D is TRBD1 or TRBD2 (6 bases each). Deletions cut 4 bases from V and 6 bases from J, with 14 bases between. The germline V gene encodes CDR1 DFQATT and CDR2 SNEGSKA (reference sequence). The CDR3 runs 13 residues. CDR3: CSAKGGSPDTQYF. In nucleotides, the CDR3 is TGCAGTGCTAAGGGGGGCAGTCCGGATACGCAGTATTTT.

The chain is built from TRBV6-6 and TRBJ1-5; 11 bases align to TRBD1. This CDR3 has 16 amino acids. Germline-derived CDR1 and CDR2 are MNHNY and SVGAGI (reference sequence). J was trimmed by 5 bases and V by 3 bases; bases with no gene match: 6. CDR3 sequence reads: CASSYLGTGGYQPQHF. The CDR3 DNA reads as TGTGCCAGCAGTTATCTCGGGACAGGGGGATATCAGCCCCAGCATTTT.

This chain links TRBV4-2 with TRBJ2-3, with 10 nucleotides matching TRBD2. The CDR3 spans 18 residues. From germline, CDR1 is LGHNA and CDR2 YNFKEQ. V was pared by 1 base and J by 0 bases, with 7 bases of the junction left unmatched. The CDR3 sequence is CASSQVGTSVVSTDTQYF. The CDR3 DNA reads as TGTGCCAGCAGCCAAGTGGGGACTAGCGTGGTGAGCACAGATACGCAGTATTTT.

The chain joins TRBV6-2 or TRBV6-3 to TRBJ1-2; 8 bases align to TRBD1. The length of the CDR3 is 14 residues. Germline assignment: CDR1 MNHEY and CDR2 SVGEGT. With 11 bases clipped from V and 4 bases from J, the junction kept 12 bases outside the gene matches. The chain's CDR3 is CAGRVTDRAYGYTF. CDR3 nucleotide sequence: TGTGCCGGCCGGGTGACGGACAGGGCCTATGGCTACACCTTC.

This clonotype turned up a few times. The V and J genes are TRBV18 and TRBJ1-6; D possibly corresponds to TRBD1 (6 bases). Trimming removed 5 bases at V and 8 bases at J, with 16 bases between. The germline CDR1 and CDR2 sequences are KGHSH and LQKENI. The CDR3 sequence is 15 residues long. The DNA of the CDR3 is TGTGCCAGCTCAGGAATGAGGGGGTTGGATTCACCCCTCCACTTT. It encodes CASSGMRGLDSPLHF.

This clonotype was counted between two and nine times. The rearrangement uses TRBV3-1 and TRBJ1-2; 7 bases match TRBD1. CDR3 size: 14 residues. CDR1 and CDR2 from the germline V gene are LGHDT and YNNKEL (reference sequence). The V segment lost 4 bases and the J segment 8 bases; nucleotides outside the gene matches: 10. The CDR3 DNA reads as TGTGCCAGCAGCCCGGGACAGACGCGTTGGGGCTACACCTTC. It is translated as CASSPGQTRWGYTF.

This clonotype has just a few counts. The V gene is TRBV5-1, the J gene TRBJ1-2, with D possibly being TRBD1 (5 bases). Germline lookup yields CDR1 SGHRS and CDR2 YFSETQ. The CDR3 runs to 18 residues. The V and J ends lost 4 bases and 7 bases respectively, with 29 bases between them. CDR3 nucleotides: TGCGCCAGCAGCCCGGGCGACCTTGGGGCAGATCGCCTTCGTGGCTACACCTTC. Amino acid sequence: CASSPGDLGADRLRGYTF.

V gene TRBV7-3 combines with J gene TRBJ2-3; D not resolved. The CDR3 sequence is 14 residues long. From germline, CDR1 is SGHTA and CDR2 FQGTGA. The ends were cut back, 1 base at V and 2 bases at J, with 7 bases in the middle. The CDR3 reads CASSLMGNTDTQYF. The CDR3 bases are TGTGCCAGCAGCTTAATGGGGAACACAGATACGCAGTATTTT.

V gene TRBV12-3 or TRBV12-4 combines with J gene TRBJ2-7; no clear D. The CDR3 length is 13 residues. The V end lost 1 base, the J end lost 2 bases, and 6 bases lay between the germline ends. CDR3 sequence reads: CASSLGDPYEQYF. The CDR3 DNA follows: TGTGCCAGCAGTTTAGGCGATCCCTACGAGCAGTACTTC.

V gene TRBV7-8 combines with J gene TRBJ1-4; D gene ambiguous. The germline V and J ends were trimmed by 0 bases and 0 bases, with 8 bases remaining between them. This CDR3 has 16 residues. CDR1 is SGHVS, CDR2 FQNEAQ, per germline. CDR3 nucleotide sequence: TGTGCCAGCAGCTTAGCACGATTGCCAACTAATGAAAAACTGTTTTTT. Translating gives CASSLARLPTNEKLFF.

This chain joins TRBV28 and TRBJ2-7, with 12 bases matching TRBD1. The J call is doubtful: the DNA matches TRBJ2-5 better. CDR1 MDHEN and CDR2 SYDVKM come from the germline V gene. This CDR3 comprises 16 residues. Written as DNA, the CDR3 is TGTGCCAGCAGTTCCGCGGGACAGGGGGCAGGAGAGACCCAGTACTTC. Amino acids: CASSSAGQGAGETQYF.

This clonotype occurred a few times. The rearrangement joins TRBV4-2 to TRBJ1-2; perhaps TRBD1 as D (5 bases). From germline, CDR1 is LGHNA and CDR2 YNFKEQ. The V and J ends lost 3 bases and 5 bases respectively, with 10 bases between them. This CDR3 is 13 amino acids long. The CDR3 DNA follows: TGTGCCAGCAGCCACCAGACAGATTATGGCTACACCTTC. Translation: CASSHQTDYGYTF.

The chain recombines TRBV4-1 with TRBJ1-2; D is unclear. CDR1 and CDR2 from the germline V gene are MGHRA and YSYEKL. The CDR3 runs to 13 residues. V lost 1 base to trimming and J lost 6 bases, with 9 bases between them. CDR3 sequence (DNA): TGCGCCAGCAGCCAAGGGCTCGGGGATGGCTACACCTTC. Translated: CASSQGLGDGYTF.

This rearrangement joins TRBV6-4 to TRBJ2-3, with D possibly matching TRBD1 (6 bases). The CDR3 is made up of 14 amino acids. Germline-derived CDR1 and CDR2 are MRHNA and SNTAGT. Trimming removed 6 bases at V and 0 bases at J, with 10 bases between. The CDR3 loop reads CASRNRVSTDTQYF. CDR3 DNA sequence: TGTGCCAGCAGAAACAGGGTTAGCACAGATACGCAGTATTTT.

The J gene is TRBJ2-3, the V gene TRBV9; D gene uncertain. Deletions cut 0 bases from V and 4 bases from J, with 15 bases between. This CDR3 contains 16 residues. The germline gives CDR1 SGDLS, CDR2 YYNGEE. The CDR3 here is CASSVGSGMGADTQYF. DNA for the CDR3: TGTGCCAGCAGCGTAGGGTCAGGAATGGGCGCAGATACGCAGTATTTT.

This clonotype was detected a few times. The rearrangement joins TRBV4-1 to TRBJ2-3, with D tentatively TRBD2 (5 bases). From germline, CDR1 is MGHRA and CDR2 YSYEKL. V was trimmed by 6 bases and J by 8 bases, leaving 18 bases between them. The CDR3 extends over 14 amino acids. The CDR3 sequence is CASSQPGERGTQYF. The CDR3 DNA follows: TGCGCCAGCAGTCAACCCGGGGAACGGGGTACGCAGTATTTT.